This T cell receptor beta chain originates from a study of control samples from healthy donors and cancer patients (dated by TCRdb to 2018 to 2020). Library preparation was by the immunoSEQ multiplex PCR assay. The clones in this table, taken by TCRdb from immuneACCESS, are in-frame only. Not every clone is retained; where verified, under half of the shortfall comes from an unresolved V gene, and the cause of the rest is unknown. The sample includes fewer than 95,000 clones, with approximately 90% observed a single time. Of the sample, over 1% falls within the top ten clones. The CDR3 runs 15 amino acids, cysteine and phenylalanine included. Only CDR3 DNA is held: 45 bases, read in frame from base 1. The germline V gene (reference sequence) sets CDR1 to LNHDA and CDR2 to SQIVND. V is shortened by 2 bases, J by 5 bases, and the region joining them spans 12 bases. About this clone itself: Its target antigen remains unknown. No much larger clonotype is one base removed from it; base qualities were not supplied.

The source of this sequence is a woman between 50 and 59 years old in good health. This sequence uses TRBV19 and TRBJ1-4; no D gene call is confident. The material sequenced was blood. The sequenced DNA: TGTGCCAGTAGTATATCGTGGGCCCGGAATGAAAAACTGTTTTTT. Its protein product is CASSISWARNEKLFF.